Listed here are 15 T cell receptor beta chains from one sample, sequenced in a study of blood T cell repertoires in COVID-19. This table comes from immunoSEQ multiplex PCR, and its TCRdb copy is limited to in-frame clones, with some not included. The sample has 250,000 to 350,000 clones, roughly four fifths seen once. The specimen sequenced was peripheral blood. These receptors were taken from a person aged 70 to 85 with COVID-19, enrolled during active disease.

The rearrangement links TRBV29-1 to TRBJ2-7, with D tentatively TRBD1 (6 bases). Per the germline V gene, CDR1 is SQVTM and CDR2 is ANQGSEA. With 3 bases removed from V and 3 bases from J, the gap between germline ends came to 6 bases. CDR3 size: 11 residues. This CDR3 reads CSVDRGYEQYF. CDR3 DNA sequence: TGCAGCGTTGACAGGGGCTACGAGCAGTACTTC.

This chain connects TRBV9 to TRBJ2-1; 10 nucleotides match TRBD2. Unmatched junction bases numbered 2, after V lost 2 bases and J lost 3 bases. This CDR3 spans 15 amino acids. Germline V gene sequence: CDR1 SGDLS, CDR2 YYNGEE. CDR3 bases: TGTGCCAGCAGCGTCGGACTAGCGGACTACAATGAGCAGTTCTTC. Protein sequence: CASSVGLADYNEQFF.

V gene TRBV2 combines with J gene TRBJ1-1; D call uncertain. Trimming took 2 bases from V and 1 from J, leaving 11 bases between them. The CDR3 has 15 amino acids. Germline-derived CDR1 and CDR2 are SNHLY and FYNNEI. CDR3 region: CASSENSLSNTEAFF. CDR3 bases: TGTGCCAGCAGTGAAAACAGCCTTTCGAACACTGAAGCTTTCTTT.

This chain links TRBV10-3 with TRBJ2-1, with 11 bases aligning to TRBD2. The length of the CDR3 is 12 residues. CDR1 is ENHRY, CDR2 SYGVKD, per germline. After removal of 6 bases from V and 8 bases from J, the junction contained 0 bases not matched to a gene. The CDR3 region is CAIRGLADEQFF. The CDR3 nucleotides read TGTGCCATCAGGGGACTAGCGGATGAGCAGTTCTTC.

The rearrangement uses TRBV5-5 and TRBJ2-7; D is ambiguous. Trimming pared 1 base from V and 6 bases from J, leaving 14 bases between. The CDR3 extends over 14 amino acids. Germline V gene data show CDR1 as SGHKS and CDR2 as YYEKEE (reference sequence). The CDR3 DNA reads TGTGCCAGCAGCTTGCTCTTGAGCCGTGCCGAGCAGTACTTC. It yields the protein CASSLLLSRAEQYF. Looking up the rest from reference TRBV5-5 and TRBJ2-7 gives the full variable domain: DAGVTQSPTHLIKTRGQQVTLRCSPISGHKSVSWYQQVLGQGPQFIFQYYEKEERGRGNFPDRFSARQFPNYSSELNVNALLLGDSALYLCASSLLLSRAEQYFGPGTRLTVT.

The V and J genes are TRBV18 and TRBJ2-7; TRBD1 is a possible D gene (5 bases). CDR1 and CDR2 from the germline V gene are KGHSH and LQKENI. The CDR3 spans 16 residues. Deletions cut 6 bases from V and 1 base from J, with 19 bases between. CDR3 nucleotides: TGTGCCAGCTCCGAAACCCCCCCGACAGCATCCTACGAGCAGTACTTC. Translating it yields CASSETPPTASYEQYF.

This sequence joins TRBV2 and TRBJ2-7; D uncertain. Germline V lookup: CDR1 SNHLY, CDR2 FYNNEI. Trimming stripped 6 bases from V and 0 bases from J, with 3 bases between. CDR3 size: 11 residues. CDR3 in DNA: TGTGCCAGCAGGCGCTCCTACGAGCAGTACTTC. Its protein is CASRRSYEQYF.

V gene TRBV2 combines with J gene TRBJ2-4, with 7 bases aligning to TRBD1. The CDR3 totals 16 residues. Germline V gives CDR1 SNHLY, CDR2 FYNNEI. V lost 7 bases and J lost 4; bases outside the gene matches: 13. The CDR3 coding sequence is TGTGCCAGCAACCATAATCAGGGACAGCCAAAAAACATTCAGTACTTC. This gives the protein CASNHNQGQPKNIQYF. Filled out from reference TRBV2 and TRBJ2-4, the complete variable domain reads EPEVTQTPSHQVTQMGQEVILRCVPISNHLYFYWYRQILGQKVEFLVSFYNNEISEKSEIFDDQFSVERPDGSNFTLKIRSTKLEDSAMYFCASNHNQGQPKNIQYFGAGTRLSVL.

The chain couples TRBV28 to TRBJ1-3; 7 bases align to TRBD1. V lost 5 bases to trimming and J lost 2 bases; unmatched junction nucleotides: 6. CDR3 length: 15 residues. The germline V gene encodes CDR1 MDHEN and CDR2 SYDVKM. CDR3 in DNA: TGTGCCAGCAGTCCAGGGGGATCTGCTGGAAACACCATATATTTT. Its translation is CASSPGGSAGNTIYF.

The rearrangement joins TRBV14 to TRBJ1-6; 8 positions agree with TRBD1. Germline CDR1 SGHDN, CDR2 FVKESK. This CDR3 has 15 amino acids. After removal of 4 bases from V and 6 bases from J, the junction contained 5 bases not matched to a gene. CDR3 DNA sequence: TGTGCCAGCAGCCCCGGGACAGGATTTAATTCACCCCTCCACTTT. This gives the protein CASSPGTGFNSPLHF.

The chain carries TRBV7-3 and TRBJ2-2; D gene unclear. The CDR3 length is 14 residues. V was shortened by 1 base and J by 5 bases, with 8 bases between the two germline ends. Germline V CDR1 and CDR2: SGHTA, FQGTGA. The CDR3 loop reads CASSLNARTGELFF. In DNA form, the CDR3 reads TGTGCCAGCAGCTTAAACGCTCGGACCGGGGAGCTGTTTTTT.

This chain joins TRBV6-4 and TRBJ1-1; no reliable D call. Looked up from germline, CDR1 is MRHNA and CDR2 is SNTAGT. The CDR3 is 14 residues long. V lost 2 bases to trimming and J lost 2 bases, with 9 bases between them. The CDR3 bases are TGTGCCAGCAGTGACGGGAGCCCCAACACTGAAGCTTTCTTT. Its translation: CASSDGSPNTEAFF.

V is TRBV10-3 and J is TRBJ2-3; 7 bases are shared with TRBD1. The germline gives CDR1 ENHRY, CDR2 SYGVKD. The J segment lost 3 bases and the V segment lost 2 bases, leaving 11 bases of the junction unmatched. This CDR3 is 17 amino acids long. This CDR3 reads CAISETKPGQQTDTQYF. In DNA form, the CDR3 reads TGTGCCATCAGTGAGACCAAACCGGGACAGCAAACAGATACGCAGTATTTT.

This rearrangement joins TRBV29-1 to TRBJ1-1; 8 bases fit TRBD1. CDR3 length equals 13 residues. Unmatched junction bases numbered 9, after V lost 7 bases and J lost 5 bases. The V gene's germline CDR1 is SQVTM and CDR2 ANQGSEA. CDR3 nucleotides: TGCAGCGGAGGACAGGGAAAGGGGACTGAAGCTTTCTTT. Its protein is CSGGQGKGTEAFF.

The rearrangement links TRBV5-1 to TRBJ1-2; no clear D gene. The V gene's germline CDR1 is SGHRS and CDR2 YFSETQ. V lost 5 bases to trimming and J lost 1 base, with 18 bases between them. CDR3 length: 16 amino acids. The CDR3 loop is CASRHPALGDNYGYTF. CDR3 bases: TGCGCCAGCAGACACCCGGCGTTGGGAGATAACTATGGCTACACCTTC.